These T cell receptor beta chains were read from a single sample in a study of CD8 T cells in ankylosing spondylitis. Using its own MiXCR run on the 5' RACE reads, TCRdb lists one record per CDR3 protein. The table includes approximately 100,000 distinct CDR3 sequences, almost 8.5% detected once. Sequencing was carried out using blood, either unsorted or a sorted T cell fraction (not recorded which). The receptors were sampled from a male donor with ankylosing spondylitis or in good health (not recorded which). Both conserved end residues are part of each CDR3. A D gene is named only where the DNA matches it firmly. Not every row has a clone size; where given, it reads once, few, many or a size class.

CDR3	DNA	D	size	J	V
CASSFDRGNTDTQYF	TGCGCCAGCAGCTTTGACCGGGGGAACACAGATACGCAGTATTTT	.	many	TRBJ2-3	TRBV5-1
CASSPLVTGANVLTF	TGTGCCAGCAGTCCGCTTGTTACTGGGGCCAACGTCCTGACTTTC	.	many	TRBJ2-6	TRBV12-3/TRBV12-4
CSARDRDRFYEQYF	TGCAGTGCTAGAGACCGGGACCGTTTCTACGAGCAGTACTTC	.	many	TRBJ2-7	TRBV20-1
CSVEDLSRSETQYF	TGCAGCGTTGAAGATCTTAGTAGGTCGGAGACCCAGTACTTC	.	many	TRBJ2-5	TRBV29-1
CSAHGVYITEAFF	TGCAGTGCACACGGGGTGTACATCACTGAAGCTTTCTTT	.	many	TRBJ1-1	TRBV20-1
CSAMGYRGWAGNTIYF	TGCAGTGCTATGGGGTACAGGGGGTGGGCTGGAAACACCATATATTTT	TRBD1	many	TRBJ1-3	TRBV20-1
CASSLQGAGELFF	TGTGCCAGCAGTCTACAGGGGGCCGGGGAGCTGTTTTTT	TRBD1	many	TRBJ2-2	TRBV2
CASSPPLAGVEETQYF	TGCGCCAGCAGCCCCCCCCTAGCGGGAGTGGAGGAGACCCAGTACTTC	TRBD2	many	TRBJ2-5	TRBV5-1
CASSQDRAIFGYEQYF	TGCGCCAGCAGCCAAGACCGGGCCATCTTCGGGTACGAGCAGTACTTC	.	many	TRBJ2-7	TRBV4-3
CASSLAGRVDEQFF	TGTGCCAGCAGCTTAGCGGGACGAGTGGATGAGCAGTTCTTC	.	few	TRBJ2-1	TRBV7-9
CSASPGTGGAVSNQPQHF	TGCAGTGCTAGCCCCGGGACAGGAGGGGCCGTTAGCAATCAGCCCCAGCATTTT	TRBD1	many	TRBJ1-5	TRBV20-1
CASSSEPALGGTDTQYF	TGTGCCAGCAGTTCCGAACCCGCGCTCGGGGGCACAGATACGCAGTATTTT	.	many	TRBJ2-3	TRBV6-5
CASSLGPRGDKNIQYF	TGTGCCAGCAGCTTAGGGCCTAGAGGAGATAAAAACATTCAGTACTTC	.	.	TRBJ2-4	TRBV7-9
CASSHGQGISYEQYF	TGCGCCAGCAGCCATGGACAGGGGATCTCCTACGAGCAGTACTTC	TRBD1	many	TRBJ2-7	TRBV5-1
CSAPVNTGELFF	TGCAGTGCTCCGGTGAACACCGGGGAGCTGTTTTTT	.	many	TRBJ2-2	TRBV20-1
CASRTSDTQYF	TGTGCCAGCAGGACCTCAGATACGCAGTATTTT	.	many	TRBJ2-3	TRBV7-9
CASSLEGYGELFF	TGTGCCAGCAGCTTGGAGGGGTACGGGGAGCTGTTTTTT	.	many	TRBJ2-2	TRBV5-6
CASSFRVGGGSTEAFF	TGTGCCAGCAGTTTCAGGGTCGGGGGCGGGAGCACTGAAGCTTTCTTT	.	many	TRBJ1-1	TRBV12-3/TRBV12-4
CSAREDQGSYEQYF	TGCAGTGCTAGAGAGGACCAGGGCTCCTACGAGCAGTACTTC	.	many	TRBJ2-7	TRBV20-1
CASRARTGWNTF	TGTGCCAGCAGGGCCCGGACAGGGTGGAACACCTTC	TRBD1	many	TRBJ1-2	TRBV6-2/TRBV6-3
CASSPEGAEAFF	TGTGCCAGCAGCCCCGAGGGGGCTGAAGCTTTCTTT	.	few	TRBJ1-1	TRBV4-2
CASSLNPNTGELFF	TGTGCCAGCAGTTTAAACCCTAACACCGGGGAGCTGTTTTTT	.	many	TRBJ2-2	TRBV12-3/TRBV12-4
CASSQDAGGGRRGRNEQFF	TGTGCCAGCAGCCAAGACGCTGGGGGGGGCCGGAGGGGGAGGAATGAGCAGTTCTTC	.	many	TRBJ2-1	TRBV4-2
CASSQDPQYSYEQYF	TGTGCCAGCAGCCAAGATCCCCAGTACTCCTACGAGCAGTACTTC	.	many	TRBJ2-7	TRBV4-2
CASSELTGTTGELFF	TGTGCCAGCAGTGAATTGACCGGGACCACCGGGGAGCTGTTTTTT	.	many	TRBJ2-2	TRBV2
CATQGGRGVKGLAGESSYNEQFF	TGTGCCACCCAAGGGGGACGGGGGGTAAAGGGACTAGCGGGAGAATCCTCCTACAATGAGCAGTTCTTC	TRBD2	many	TRBJ2-1	TRBV24-1
CASSLGVSGELFF	TGTGCCAGCAGCTTAGGAGTGTCCGGGGAGCTGTTTTTT	.	many	TRBJ2-2	TRBV7-2
CAISRRAQGDLMNTEAFF	TGTGCCATCAGCCGGCGGGCACAGGGGGATTTAATGAACACTGAAGCTTTCTTT	TRBD1	.	TRBJ1-1	TRBV4-2
CASSKLTGELFF	TGCGCCAGCAGTAAACTAACAGGGGAGCTGTTTTTT	.	.	TRBJ2-2	TRBV10-2
CASSPPGGQPQHF	TGTGCCAGCAGTCCACCGGGGGGGCAGCCCCAGCATTTT	.	.	TRBJ1-5	TRBV27
CASDISYEQYF	TGTGCCTCGGACATCTCCTACGAGCAGTACTTC	.	many	TRBJ2-7	TRBV30
CSVERASGRTYNEQFF	TGCAGCGTTGAACGGGCTAGCGGGAGAACCTACAATGAGCAGTTCTTC	TRBD2	many	TRBJ2-1	TRBV29-1
CASSLGTGARNEQFF	TGTGCCAGCAGTTTAGGGACAGGGGCACGGAATGAGCAGTTCTTC	TRBD1	many	TRBJ2-1	TRBV27
CAISQGDTEAFF	TGTGCCATCTCGCAGGGGGACACTGAAGCTTTCTTT	TRBD1	.	TRBJ1-1	TRBV10-3
CSVTGTGYNEQFF	TGCAGCGTTACCGGGACGGGGTACAATGAGCAGTTCTTC	.	many	TRBJ2-1	TRBV29-1
CASRGLAGVRNEQFF	TGTGCCAGCAGGGGACTAGCGGGAGTCCGCAATGAGCAGTTCTTC	TRBD2	.	TRBJ2-1	TRBV27
CSASTGVKQYF	TGCAGTGCTAGTACAGGGGTTAAGCAGTACTTC	TRBD1	many	TRBJ2-7	TRBV20-1